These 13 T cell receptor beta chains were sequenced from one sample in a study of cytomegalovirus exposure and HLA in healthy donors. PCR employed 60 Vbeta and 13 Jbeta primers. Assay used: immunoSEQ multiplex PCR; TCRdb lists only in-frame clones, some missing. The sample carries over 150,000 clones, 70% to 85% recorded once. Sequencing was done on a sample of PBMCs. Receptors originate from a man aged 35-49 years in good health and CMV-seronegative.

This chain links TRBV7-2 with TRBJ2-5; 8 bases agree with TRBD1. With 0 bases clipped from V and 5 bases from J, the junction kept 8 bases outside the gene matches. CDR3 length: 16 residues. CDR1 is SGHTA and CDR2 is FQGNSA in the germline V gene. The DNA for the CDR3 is TGTGCCAGCAGCTTAGCCCAGGACAGGGCGTCGGAGACCCAGTACTTC. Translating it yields CASSLAQDRASETQYF.

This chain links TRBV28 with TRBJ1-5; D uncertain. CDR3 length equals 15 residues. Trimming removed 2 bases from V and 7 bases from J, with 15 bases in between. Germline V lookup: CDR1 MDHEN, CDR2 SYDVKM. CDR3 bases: TGTGCCAGCAGTTTAGGCCCCACAAGAGGCCAGCCCCAGCATTTT. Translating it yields CASSLGPTRGQPQHF. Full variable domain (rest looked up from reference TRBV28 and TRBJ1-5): DVKVTQSSRYLVKRTGEKVFLECVQDMDHENMFWYRQDPGLGLRLIYFSYDVKMKEKGDIPEGYSVSREKKERFSLILESASTNQTSMYLCASSLGPTRGQPQHFGDGTRLSIL.

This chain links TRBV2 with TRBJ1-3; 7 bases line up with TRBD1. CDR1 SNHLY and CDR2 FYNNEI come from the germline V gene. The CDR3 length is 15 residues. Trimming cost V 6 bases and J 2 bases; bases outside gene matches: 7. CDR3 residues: CASSNRGSAGNTIYF. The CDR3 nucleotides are TGTGCCAGCAGCAACAGGGGTTCGGCTGGAAACACCATATATTTT.

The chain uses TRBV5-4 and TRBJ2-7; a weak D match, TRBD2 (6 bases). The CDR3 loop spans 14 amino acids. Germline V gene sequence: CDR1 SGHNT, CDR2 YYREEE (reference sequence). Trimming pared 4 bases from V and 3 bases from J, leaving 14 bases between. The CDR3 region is CASSPGTGLYEQYF. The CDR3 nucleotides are TGTGCCAGCAGCCCCGGGACTGGCCTCTACGAGCAGTACTTC.

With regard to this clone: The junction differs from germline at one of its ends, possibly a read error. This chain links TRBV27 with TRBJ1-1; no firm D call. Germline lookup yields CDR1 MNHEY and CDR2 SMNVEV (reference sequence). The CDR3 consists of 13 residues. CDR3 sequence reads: CASSLWANAEAFF. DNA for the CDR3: TGTGCCAGCAGTTTATGGGCGAACGCTGAAGCTTTCTTT.

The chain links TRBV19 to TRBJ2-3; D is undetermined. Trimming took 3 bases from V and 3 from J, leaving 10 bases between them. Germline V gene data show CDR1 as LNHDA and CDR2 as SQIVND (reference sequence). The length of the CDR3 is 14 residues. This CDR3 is CASSITVRTDTQYF. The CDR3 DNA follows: TGTGCCAGTAGTATTACGGTTCGGACAGATACGCAGTATTTT.

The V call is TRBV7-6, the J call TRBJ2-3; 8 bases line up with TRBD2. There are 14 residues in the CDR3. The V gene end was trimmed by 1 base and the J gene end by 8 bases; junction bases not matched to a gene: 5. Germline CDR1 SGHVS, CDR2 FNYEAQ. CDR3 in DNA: TGTGCCAGCAGCTTAGACGGGAGGGGCGTTACGCAGTATTTT. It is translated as CASSLDGRGVTQYF.

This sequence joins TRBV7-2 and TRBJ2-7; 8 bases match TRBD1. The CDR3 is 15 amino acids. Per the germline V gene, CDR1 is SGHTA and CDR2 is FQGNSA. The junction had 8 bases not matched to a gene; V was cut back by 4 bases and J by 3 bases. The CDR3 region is CASSSDRGQYYEQYF. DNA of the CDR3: TGTGCCAGCAGCTCCGACAGGGGACAGTACTACGAGCAGTACTTC.

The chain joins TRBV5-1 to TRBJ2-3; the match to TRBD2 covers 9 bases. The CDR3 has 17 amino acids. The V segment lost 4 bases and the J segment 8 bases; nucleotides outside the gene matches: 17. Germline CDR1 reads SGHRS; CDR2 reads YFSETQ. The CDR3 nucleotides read TGCGCCAGCAGCCCGGGACTAGCAAATCCTCCGAGGGCTACGCAGTATTTT. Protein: CASSPGLANPPRATQYF.

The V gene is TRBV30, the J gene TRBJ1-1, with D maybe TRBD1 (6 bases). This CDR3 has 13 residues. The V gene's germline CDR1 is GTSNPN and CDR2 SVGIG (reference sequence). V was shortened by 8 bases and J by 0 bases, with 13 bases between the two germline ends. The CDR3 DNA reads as TGTGCCCATACCCAGGGGATGAACACTGAAGCTTTCTTT. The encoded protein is CAHTQGMNTEAFF.

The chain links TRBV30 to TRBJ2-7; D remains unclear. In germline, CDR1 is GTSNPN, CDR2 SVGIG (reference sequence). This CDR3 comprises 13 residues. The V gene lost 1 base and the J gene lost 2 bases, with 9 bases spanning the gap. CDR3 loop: CAWSELSTYEQYF. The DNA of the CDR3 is TGTGCCTGGAGTGAACTGAGTACCTACGAGCAGTACTTC.

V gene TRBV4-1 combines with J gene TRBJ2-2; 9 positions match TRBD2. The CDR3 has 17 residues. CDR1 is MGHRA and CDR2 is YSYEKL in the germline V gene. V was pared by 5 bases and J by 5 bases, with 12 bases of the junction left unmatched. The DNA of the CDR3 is TGCGCCAGCAGCAATACCTTAGCGGGAGTTAGGACCGGGGAGCTGTTTTTT. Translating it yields CASSNTLAGVRTGELFF.

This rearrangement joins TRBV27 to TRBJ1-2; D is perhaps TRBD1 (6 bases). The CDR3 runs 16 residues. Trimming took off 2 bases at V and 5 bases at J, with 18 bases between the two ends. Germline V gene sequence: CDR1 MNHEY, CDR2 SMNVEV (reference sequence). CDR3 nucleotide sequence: TGTGCCAGCAGTTTAGCCAGGGGACCCTGGATATATGGCTACACCTTC. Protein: CASSLARGPWIYGYTF.